These T cell receptor beta chains were read from a single sample in a study of cytomegalovirus exposure and HLA in healthy donors. Measured with immunoSEQ multiplex PCR; TCRdb has only the in-frame clones, and not every one. The data show tens of thousands of clones, around three quarters seen once. Specimen: PBMCs. The receptors originated from a woman in her 50s in good health and CMV-seropositive. Each CDR3 is given with its conserved first and last residue. A D gene is named only where the DNA matches it firmly. The size field is filled for only some rows; it gives once, few, many or a size class.

d_gene,abundance,v_gene,j_gene,CDR3aa,CDR3nt
TRBD2,NA,TRBV6-1,TRBJ2-3,CASRASGGMDTQYF,TGTGCCAGCAGGGCTAGCGGGGGGATGGATACGCAGTATTTT
NA,NA,TRBV28,TRBJ2-3,CASSVLQGGTDTQYF,TGTGCCAGCAGTGTACTACAGGGTGGCACAGATACGCAGTATTTT
TRBD2,NA,TRBV4-1,TRBJ2-7,CASSQDRGLGYEQYF,TGCGCCAGCAGCCAAGACCGAGGACTAGGATACGAGCAGTACTTC
NA,NA,TRBV18,TRBJ2-5,CASSPPDYPKETQYF,TGTGCCAGCTCACCACCAGACTATCCGAAAGAGACCCAGTACTTC
TRBD1,NA,TRBV19,TRBJ2-7,CASQSGTASSEQYF,TGTGCCAGTCAGTCCGGGACAGCTTCTAGCGAGCAGTACTTC
NA,few,TRBV19,TRBJ2-3,CARTPLLTDTQYF,TGTGCCAGGACCCCCTTACTAACAGATACGCAGTATTTT
NA,NA,TRBV10-2,TRBJ1-6,CASSETRDIEKLPLHF,TGCGCCAGCAGTGAAACCCGGGACATTGAGAAGTTACCCCTCCACTTT
NA,NA,TRBV7-9,TRBJ1-1,CASSHGGNTEAFF,TGTGCCAGCAGCCACGGGGGGAACACTGAAGCTTTCTTT
TRBD1,NA,TRBV30,TRBJ1-5,CAWSVPDRDSLNQPQHF,TGTGCCTGGAGTGTTCCTGACCGGGACAGTCTCAATCAGCCCCAGCATTTT
NA,NA,TRBV6-5,TRBJ1-3,CASRRQHNSGNTIYF,TGTGCCAGCAGAAGACAGCACAACTCTGGAAACACCATATATTTT
TRBD2,NA,TRBV7-8,TRBJ2-1,CASSLGGLPGTSGRFYYNEQFF,TGTGCCAGCAGCTTAGGGGGACTCCCCGGGACTAGCGGGAGGTTCTACTACAATGAGCAGTTCTTC
NA,once,TRBV4-1,TRBJ1-2,CASSPQGGYGYTF,TGCGCCAGCAGCCCCCAGGGTGGGTATGGCTACACCTTC
TRBD1,NA,TRBV30,TRBJ1-5,CAWSVRSGQSNQPQHF,TGTGCCTGGAGTGTCCGATCGGGACAGAGCAATCAGCCCCAGCATTTT
TRBD1,NA,TRBV4-3,TRBJ2-7,CASSQEAPPGQAYEQYF,TGCGCCAGCAGCCAAGAAGCCCCACCGGGACAGGCCTACGAGCAGTACTTC
TRBD2,NA,TRBV5-6,TRBJ2-3,CASSYGTSGGTSTDTQYF,TGTGCCAGCAGCTATGGGACTAGCGGGGGGACTAGCACAGATACGCAGTATTTT
TRBD2,NA,TRBV9,TRBJ2-1,CASSVSGTQYNEQFF,TGTGCCAGCAGCGTTAGCGGGACCCAATACAATGAGCAGTTCTTC
NA,NA,TRBV6-6,TRBJ2-1,CATSGLFYNEQFF,TGTGCCACTTCGGGACTGTTCTACAATGAGCAGTTCTTC
NA,NA,TRBV5-1,TRBJ2-2,CASSQALSTNTGELFF,TGCGCCAGCAGCCAGGCGTTATCTACGAACACCGGGGAGCTGTTTTTT
NA,once,TRBV6-6,TRBJ1-1,CASRGGPGTEAFF,TGTGCCTCAAGGGGGGGGCCAGGGACTGAAGCTTTCTTT
TRBD1,once,TRBV28,TRBJ1-4,CASSSYRDRVGEKLFF,TGTGCCAGCAGTTCTTACCGGGACAGGGTCGGAGAAAAACTGTTTTTT
NA,NA,TRBV5-1,TRBJ1-3,CASSFGQSSGNTIYF,TGCGCCAGCAGCTTTGGACAGAGCTCTGGAAACACCATATATTTT
TRBD1,NA,TRBV29-1,TRBJ2-1,CSARGEQGKIDEQFF,TGCAGCGCCCGTGGGGAACAGGGGAAGATCGATGAGCAGTTCTTC
NA,NA,TRBV10-2,TRBJ1-5,CASSDPTPPSNQPQHF,TGCGCCAGCAGTGACCCCACACCGCCCAGCAATCAGCCCCAGCATTTT
NA,NA,TRBV9,TRBJ2-7,CASSVGGGSAYEQYF,TGTGCCAGCAGCGTAGGAGGCGGGTCGGCCTACGAGCAGTACTTC
NA,NA,TRBV27,TRBJ1-6,CASRFAGYSPLHF,TGTGCCAGCAGATTCGCGGGTTACTCACCCCTCCACTTT
NA,NA,TRBV9,TRBJ2-2,CASSPHTGELFF,TGTGCCAGCAGCCCTCACACCGGGGAGCTGTTTTTT
NA,NA,TRBV9,TRBJ2-2,CASSVRGQSGTGELFF,TGTGCCAGCAGCGTACGGGGACAGAGCGGGACCGGGGAGCTGTTTTTT
TRBD1,NA,TRBV6-6,TRBJ1-4,CASTSETGANEKLFF,TGTGCCAGCACCTCCGAGACAGGGGCTAATGAAAAACTGTTTTTT
NA,NA,TRBV5-1,TRBJ1-2,CASSLGQYGYTF,TGCGCCAGCAGCTTGGGACAGTATGGCTACACCTTC
NA,NA,TRBV5-6,TRBJ1-5,CASSLASGQPQHF,TGTGCCAGCAGCTTGGCCTCAGGTCAGCCCCAGCATTTT
TRBD1,NA,TRBV30,TRBJ1-4,CAWSVPGTGLEKLFF,TGTGCCTGGAGTGTACCCGGGACAGGGCTTGAAAAACTGTTTTTT
NA,NA,TRBV27,TRBJ2-7,CASSSRSHEQYF,TGTGCCAGCAGTTCCCGTTCTCACGAGCAGTACTTC
NA,NA,TRBV7-8,TRBJ2-2,CASSPRRYGELFF,TGTGCCAGCAGCCCTAGGAGGTACGGGGAGCTGTTTTTT
NA,NA,TRBV7-2,TRBJ1-1,CASSTLLNTEAFF,TGTGCCAGCAGCACTTTATTGAACACTGAAGCTTTCTTT
TRBD1,NA,TRBV19,TRBJ1-2,CASSADTGGAGGYTF,TGTGCCAGTAGTGCCGATACAGGGGGCGCAGGAGGCTACACCTTC
NA,few,TRBV11-2,TRBJ1-2,CASSLDGGYGYTF,TGTGCCAGCAGCTTAGACGGGGGCTATGGCTACACCTTC
NA,NA,TRBV6-1,TRBJ2-7,CASTRHYEQYF,TGTGCCAGCACGAGGCACTACGAGCAGTACTTC
NA,NA,TRBV6-6,TRBJ2-7,CASGGRSGRDEQYF,TGTGCCAGCGGTGGCAGAAGCGGGCGCGACGAGCAGTACTTC
NA,once,TRBV2,TRBJ1-6,CASRRLQSGLGNSPLHF,TGTGCCAGCAGACGGTTGCAGTCAGGGCTGGGTAATTCACCCCTCCACTTT
NA,NA,TRBV7-2,TRBJ2-7,CASSSLRRGRGQSYEQYF,TGTGCCAGCAGCTCCCTGAGGAGGGGTCGAGGACAATCCTACGAGCAGTACTTC
NA,NA,TRBV27,TRBJ2-7,CASSFGGTPYEQYF,TGTGCCAGCAGTTTTGGGGGCACCCCCTACGAGCAGTACTTC
NA,NA,TRBV7-3,TRBJ2-5,CASSSQVQETQYF,TGTGCCAGCAGCTCACAGGTCCAAGAGACCCAGTACTTC
NA,NA,TRBV5-4,TRBJ2-7,CASSLGAGDFSYEQYF,TGTGCCAGCAGCTTAGGGGCCGGGGACTTCTCCTACGAGCAGTACTTC
TRBD1,few,TRBV5-5,TRBJ2-7,CASSPRQGGTYEQYF,TGTGCCAGCAGCCCAAGACAGGGGGGGACCTACGAGCAGTACTTC
NA,NA,TRBV6-5,TRBJ1-2,CASSYVRGEWGYGYTF,TGTGCCAGCAGTTACGTGCGGGGGGAATGGGGCTATGGCTACACCTTC
NA,NA,TRBV19,TRBJ2-7,CASSIAHSGYSYEQYF,TGTGCCAGTAGTATAGCCCATTCGGGTTACTCCTACGAGCAGTACTTC